This T cell receptor beta chain was recorded in a study of blood T cell repertoires in COVID-19. Study-wide context: Italy, Spain and the United States were the sources of the convalescent and acute COVID-19 samples.

Here immunoSEQ multiplex PCR was the method, and the copy in TCRdb shows in-frame clones only, minus some. The data contain approximately 72,000 clones, approximately 85% of them seen just once; the ten biggest clones take up roughly 25%. Looked up from germline, CDR1 is SQVTM and CDR2 is ANQGSEA. Between the trimmed V and J ends, which lost 5 bases and 6 bases, there was a span of 14 bases. CDR3 size: 13 residues. The origin of this receptor is a man aged 45-60 years with acute or convalescent COVID-19. The V call is TRBV29-1, the J call TRBJ2-1; D is possibly TRBD2 (5 bases). Input material: peripheral blood. The CDR3 protein is CSVCYGSANEQFF. The CDR3 region has the DNA TGCAGCGTTTGTTACGGTAGCGCCAATGAGCAGTTCTTC.